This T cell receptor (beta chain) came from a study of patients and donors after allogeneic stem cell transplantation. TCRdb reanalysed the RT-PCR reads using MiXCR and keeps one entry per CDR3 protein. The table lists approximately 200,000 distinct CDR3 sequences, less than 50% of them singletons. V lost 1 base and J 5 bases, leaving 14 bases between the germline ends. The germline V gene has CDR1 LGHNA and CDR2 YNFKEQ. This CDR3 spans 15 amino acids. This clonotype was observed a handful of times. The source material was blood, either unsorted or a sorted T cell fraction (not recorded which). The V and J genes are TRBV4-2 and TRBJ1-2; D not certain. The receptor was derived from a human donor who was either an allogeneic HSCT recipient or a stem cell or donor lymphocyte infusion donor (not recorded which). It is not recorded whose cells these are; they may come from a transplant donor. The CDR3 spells CASSQVGQGGYGYTF. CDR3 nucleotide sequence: TGTGCCAGCAGCCAAGTAGGGCAAGGTGGATATGGCTACACCTTC.